One sample yielded the 8 T cell receptor beta chains listed below, sequenced in a study of shared clonotypes between healthy human individuals. The protocol was immunoSEQ multiplex PCR, while the TCRdb copy is restricted to in-frame clones and leaves out a portion. Of about 1.5 million clones listed, approximately 98% are singletons. Sequences were obtained from naive CD4+ T cells sorted from blood. Subset given: CD45RA+ positively selected. The origin of the receptors is a man aged 25-40 years in good health.

The J gene is TRBJ1-1, the V gene TRBV18; D perhaps matches TRBD1 (5 bases). Trimming took 3 bases from V and 3 from J, leaving 14 bases between them. Germline values: CDR1 KGHSH, CDR2 LQKENI. This CDR3 contains 15 residues. This CDR3 reads CASSPRDLLYTEAFF. The CDR3 coding sequence is TGTGCCAGCTCACCCCGGGACTTATTGTACACTGAAGCTTTCTTT.

The J gene is TRBJ2-5, the V gene TRBV11-2; unclear D gene. Germline assignment: CDR1 SGHAT and CDR2 FQNNGV. V was shortened by 6 bases and J by 4 bases, with 18 bases between the two germline ends. CDR3 length: 15 residues. Here the CDR3 reads CASRSFNRDRETQYF. DNA for the CDR3: TGTGCCAGCAGGTCATTTAACAGAGACCGAGAGACCCAGTACTTC.

The sample holds one count of this clone. The chain has TRBV30 and TRBJ1-2, with 10 bases matching TRBD1. V was clipped by 3 bases and J by 5 bases; unmatched bases: 9. CDR1 is GTSNPN, CDR2 SVGIG, per germline (reference sequence). The CDR3 covers 15 residues. CDR3 nucleotides: TGTGCCTGGAGAACCCGGGACAGGGGACCGTATGGCTACACCTTC. This encodes CAWRTRDRGPYGYTF.

The chain joins TRBV6-1 to TRBJ2-1; tentatively, D is TRBD1 (6 bases). V lost 5 bases, J lost 9 bases, and 14 bases lay in between. This CDR3 region has 13 residues. CDR1 and CDR2 (germline): MNHNS, SASEGT. The CDR3 sequence: CASSRGGQAEQFF. The CDR3 DNA reads as TGTGCCAGCAGTCGAGGGGGACAAGCTGAGCAGTTCTTC.

The J gene is TRBJ1-5, the V gene TRBV30, with 9 bases fitting TRBD1. The CDR3 loop spans 19 amino acids. V lost 7 bases and J lost 1; bases outside the gene matches: 20. CDR1 and CDR2 (germline): GTSNPN, SVGIG (reference sequence). The CDR3 here is CAFDIGTGFPVRSNQPQHF. CDR3 in DNA: TGTGCCTTTGATATTGGGACAGGGTTTCCTGTGCGGAGCAATCAGCCCCAGCATTTT.

This chain links TRBV11-2 with TRBJ2-5; D gene uncertain. Trimming took 7 bases from V and 5 from J, leaving 8 bases between them. The CDR3 spans 11 residues. Germline lookup yields CDR1 SGHAT and CDR2 FQNNGV. The CDR3 region has the DNA TGTGCCAGCACTTCCTGGGAGACCCAGTACTTC. Its translation is CASTSWETQYF. The full variable domain, completed using reference TRBV11-2 and TRBJ2-5, is EAGVAQSPRYKIIEKRQSVAFWCNPISGHATLYWYQQILGQGPKLLIQFQNNGVVDDSQLPKDRFSAERLKGVDSTLKIQPAKLEDSAVYLCASTSWETQYFGPGTRLLVL.

This clone was recorded once. This chain connects TRBV5-7 to TRBJ2-5; D ambiguous. TRBV5-7 is classed as an ORF, of uncertain function. The CDR3 contains 11 residues. V was cut by 5 bases and J by 7 bases, with 9 bases left in between. CDR3 sequence: CASSWDGTQYF. The DNA for the CDR3 is TGTGCCAGCAGTTGGGATGGGACCCAGTACTTC.

The chain has TRBV11-3 and TRBJ1-1, with TRBD1 matching 7 bases. The J segment lost 3 bases and the V segment lost 5 bases, leaving 9 bases of the junction unmatched. The CDR3 is 15 residues long. The V gene's germline CDR1 is SGHNT and CDR2 YENEEA. In DNA, the CDR3 is TGTGCCAGCAGCCCGTCGACAGGGAAGGACACTGAAGCTTTCTTT. This encodes CASSPSTGKDTEAFF.